The present T cell receptor beta chain was sequenced within a study of cytomegalovirus exposure and HLA in healthy donors. Study results and limitations: There were 150 to 200 TCR beta chains listed as cytomegalovirus-associated. Excluded were some V segments that proved indistinguishable, including TRBV6-2 and TRBV6-3.

The study ran its PCR with 60 Vbeta and 13 Jbeta primers. The data were produced by immunoSEQ multiplex PCR, yet TCRdb's version contains in-frame clones alone and is incomplete. The repertoire holds under 150,000 clones, roughly 9% seen once, with 3% in the top ten. This CDR3 contains 14 residues. V was trimmed by 5 bases and J by 4 bases, leaving 12 bases between them. The germline V gene has CDR1 MNHEY and CDR2 SMNVEV (reference sequence). These donors, healthy bone marrow donors, were studied. This clone was seen only a few times. Its cognate antigen is unknown. The sequencing input was PBMCs. The source is a young man in good health and CMV-seronegative. The chain has TRBV27 and TRBJ1-5; no definite D call. CDR3: CASSPHSGNQPQHF. The CDR3 DNA is TGTGCCAGCAGTCCCCACTCGGGGAATCAGCCCCAGCATTTT.